Reported below is one T cell receptor beta chain. Germline loops: CDR1 SGHTS, CDR2 YDEGEE. V shed 6 bases, J shed 5 bases, and the junction held 4 bases outside the gene matches. This CDR3 spans 13 amino acids. TCRdb's table, derived via immunoSEQ multiplex PCR, lists solely in-frame clones and lacks some. Of tens of thousands of clones listed, about 88% are singletons. These data originate in a study of chemoradiotherapy in HPV16-positive cancers. The chain employs TRBV5-8 and TRBJ2-2; TRBD2 matches 7 bases. The receptor comes from a human donor with HPV-associated anogenital cancer. This specimen consisted of blood, obtained from a patient who underwent chemoradiotherapy. CDR3 in DNA: TGTGCCAGCACCGGGACTATAACCGGGGAGCTGTTTTTT. It specifies CASTGTITGELFF.